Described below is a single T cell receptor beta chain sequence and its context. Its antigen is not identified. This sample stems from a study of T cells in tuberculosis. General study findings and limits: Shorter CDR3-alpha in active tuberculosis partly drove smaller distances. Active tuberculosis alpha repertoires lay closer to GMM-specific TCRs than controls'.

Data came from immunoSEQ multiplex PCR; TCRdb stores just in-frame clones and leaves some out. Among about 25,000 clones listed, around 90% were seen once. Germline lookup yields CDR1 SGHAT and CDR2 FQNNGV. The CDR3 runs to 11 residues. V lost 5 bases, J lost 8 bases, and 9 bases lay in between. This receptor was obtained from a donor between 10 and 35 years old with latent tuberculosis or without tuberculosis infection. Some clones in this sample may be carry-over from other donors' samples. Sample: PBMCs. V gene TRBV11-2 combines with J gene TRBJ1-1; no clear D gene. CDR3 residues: CASSVAVEAFF. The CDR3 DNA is TGTGCCAGCAGCGTGGCAGTCGAAGCTTTCTTT.